A selection of T cell receptor beta chains follows, all from one sample in a study of blood T cell repertoires in COVID-19. The repertoire was sequenced with immunoSEQ multiplex PCR; TCRdb's copy has only in-frame clones and lacks some. The sample lists about 90,000 clones; roughly 90% were seen once. The specimen sequenced was peripheral blood. The source is a man between 45 and 60 years old with COVID-19, enrolled during active disease. Each CDR3 is given with its conserved first and last residue. D genes are given only for firm matches. Clone size appears in some rows only: once, few, many, or a class for an expanded clone.

clone_size: few; d_call: -; cdr3_length: 12; v_call: TRBV9; j_call: TRBJ2-1; cdr3_aa: CASSVLDHEQFF; cdr3_nt: TGTGCCAGCAGCGTACTAGATCATGAGCAGTTCTTC
clone_size: -; d_call: -; cdr3_length: 15; v_call: TRBV7-6; j_call: TRBJ1-3; cdr3_aa: CASSSTRNSGNTIYF; cdr3_nt: TGTGCCAGCAGCTCAACCAGAAACTCTGGAAACACCATATATTTT
clone_size: -; d_call: TRBD2; cdr3_length: 16; v_call: TRBV7-6; j_call: TRBJ2-1; cdr3_aa: CASSLDSSGRYNEQFF; cdr3_nt: TGTGCCAGCAGCTTAGATTCTAGCGGGCGTTACAATGAGCAGTTCTTC
clone_size: -; d_call: TRBD1; cdr3_length: 13; v_call: TRBV19; j_call: TRBJ1-6; cdr3_aa: CATSQGTGSPLHF; cdr3_nt: TGTGCTACCTCACAGGGGACGGGTTCACCCCTCCACTTT
clone_size: -; d_call: TRBD2; cdr3_length: 16; v_call: TRBV7-2; j_call: TRBJ2-5; cdr3_aa: CASSQMGFGGGETQYF; cdr3_nt: TGTGCCAGCAGCCAGATGGGCTTTGGGGGGGGTGAGACCCAGTACTTC
clone_size: -; d_call: TRBD2; cdr3_length: 17; v_call: TRBV5-1; j_call: TRBJ2-7; cdr3_aa: CASSLGNSGGSPYEQYF; cdr3_nt: TGCGCCAGCAGCTTGGGCAATAGCGGGGGAAGCCCCTACGAGCAGTACTTC
clone_size: once; d_call: TRBD1; cdr3_length: 16; v_call: TRBV4-1; j_call: TRBJ1-6; cdr3_aa: CASSQESTGRSSPLHF; cdr3_nt: TGCGCCAGCAGCCAAGAGTCGACAGGGAGGTCTTCACCCCTCCACTTT
clone_size: -; d_call: TRBD2; cdr3_length: 13; v_call: TRBV6-5; j_call: TRBJ2-3; cdr3_aa: CASRAGAADTQYF; cdr3_nt: TGTGCCAGCAGAGCGGGGGCGGCGGATACGCAGTATTTT
clone_size: once; d_call: TRBD2; cdr3_length: 15; v_call: TRBV5-4; j_call: TRBJ2-7; cdr3_aa: CASSSNRGGVYEQYF; cdr3_nt: TGTGCCAGCAGCTCTAACCGGGGGGGGGTTTACGAGCAGTACTTC
clone_size: -; d_call: TRBD2; cdr3_length: 18; v_call: TRBV7-6; j_call: TRBJ2-7; cdr3_aa: CASSLGGTSGLNLYEQYF; cdr3_nt: TGTGCCAGCAGCTTAGGAGGGACTAGCGGGTTGAACCTCTACGAGCAGTACTTC
clone_size: once; d_call: -; cdr3_length: 13; v_call: TRBV7-9; j_call: TRBJ1-1; cdr3_aa: CASSPHMNTEAFF; cdr3_nt: TGTGCCAGCAGCCCTCACATGAACACTGAAGCTTTCTTT
clone_size: -; d_call: TRBD2; cdr3_length: 15; v_call: TRBV6-2/TRBV6-3; j_call: TRBJ2-3; cdr3_aa: CASSLLRGEGDTQYF; cdr3_nt: TGTGCCAGCAGCCTTCTCCGGGGGGAAGGAGATACGCAGTATTTT
clone_size: few; d_call: -; cdr3_length: 13; v_call: TRBV19; j_call: TRBJ1-1; cdr3_aa: CASSITVNTEAFF; cdr3_nt: TGTGCCAGTAGTATAACAGTGAACACTGAAGCTTTCTTT
clone_size: -; d_call: -; cdr3_length: 14; v_call: TRBV2; j_call: TRBJ1-4; cdr3_aa: CASSGGATNEKLFF; cdr3_nt: TGTGCCAGCAGTGGGGGCGCAACTAATGAAAAACTGTTTTTT
clone_size: -; d_call: TRBD1; cdr3_length: 15; v_call: TRBV24-1; j_call: TRBJ1-5; cdr3_aa: CATSDSDREGQPQHF; cdr3_nt: TGTGCCACCAGTGACTCAGACAGGGAAGGTCAGCCCCAGCATTTT
clone_size: -; d_call: TRBD2; cdr3_length: 17; v_call: TRBV5-4; j_call: TRBJ2-3; cdr3_aa: CASSLGRRGVSTDTQYF; cdr3_nt: TGTGCCAGCAGCTTGGGTCGGCGGGGGGTTAGCACAGATACGCAGTATTTT